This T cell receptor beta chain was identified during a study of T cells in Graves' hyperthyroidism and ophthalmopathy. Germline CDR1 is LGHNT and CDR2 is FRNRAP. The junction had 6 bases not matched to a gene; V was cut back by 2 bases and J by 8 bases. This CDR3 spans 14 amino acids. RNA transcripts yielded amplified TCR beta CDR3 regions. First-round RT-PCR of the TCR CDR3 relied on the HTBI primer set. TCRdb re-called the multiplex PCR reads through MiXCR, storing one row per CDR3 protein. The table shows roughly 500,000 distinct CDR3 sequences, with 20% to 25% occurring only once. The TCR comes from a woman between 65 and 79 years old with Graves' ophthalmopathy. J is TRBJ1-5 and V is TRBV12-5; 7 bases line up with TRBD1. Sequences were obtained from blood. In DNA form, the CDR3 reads TGTGCTAGTGGTTTGCAAAGGGGGCGAGAGCCCCAGCATTTT. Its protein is CASGLQRGREPQHF. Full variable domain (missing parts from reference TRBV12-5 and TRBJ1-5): DARVTQTPRHKVTEMGQEVTMRCQPILGHNTVFWYRQTMMQGLELLAYFRNRAPLDDSGMPKDRFSAEMPDATLATLKIQPSEPRDSAVYFCASGLQRGREPQHFGDGTRLSIL.